The 8 T cell receptor beta chains below were found in one sample sequenced in a study of T cell responses to AZD1222 COVID-19 vaccine. Only in-frame clones appear in the TCRdb table, and some are missing; sequencing was by immunoSEQ multiplex PCR. The profile shows approximately 120,000 clones, roughly 90% of them singletons. The source was peripheral blood, collected on day 0 of AZD1222 vaccination. Every receptor here comes from an adult in good health.

CDR3 nucleotides: TGTGCCAGCAGTTTATGGTCCGGACAGGACTCTGGAAACACCATATATTTT. Its protein is CASSLWSGQDSGNTIYF. This chain links TRBV28 with TRBJ1-3, with TRBD1 identical over 7 bases. Germline loops: CDR1 MDHEN, CDR2 SYDVKM. The length of the CDR3 is 17 residues. The V segment lost 0 bases and the J segment 0 bases; nucleotides outside the gene matches: 5.

This chain connects TRBV18 to TRBJ2-5; 10 nucleotides line up with TRBD1. J lost 4 bases, V lost 5 bases, and 7 bases had no gene match. Germline CDR1 and CDR2: KGHSH and LQKENI. This CDR3 region has 15 residues. CDR3 DNA sequence: TGTGCCAGCTCATCAACTCGGACAGGGGGAGAGACCCAGTACTTC. It translates to CASSSTRTGGETQYF.

In its sample, this clone was seen once. This chain joins TRBV28 and TRBJ1-1; D is ambiguous. Germline loops: CDR1 MDHEN, CDR2 SYDVKM. The CDR3 loop spans 13 amino acids. The germline V and J ends were trimmed by 5 bases and 1 base, with 8 bases remaining between them. The CDR3 loop is CASSRHQNTEAFF. The CDR3 DNA sequence: TGTGCCAGCAGTAGACACCAGAACACTGAAGCTTTCTTT.

The chain uses TRBV10-3 and TRBJ2-5; TRBD2 agrees at 10 bases. CDR1 is ENHRY and CDR2 is SYGVKD in the germline V gene. V lost 11 bases to trimming and J lost 1 base; unmatched junction nucleotides: 7. The CDR3 is made up of 14 amino acids. CDR3 sequence reads: CAARTSGLQETQYF. In DNA, the CDR3 is TGTGCCGCCAGGACTAGCGGACTCCAAGAGACCCAGTACTTC.

This chain links TRBV28 with TRBJ1-6; perhaps TRBD1 as D (6 bases). The CDR3 has 13 residues. Trimming pared 10 bases from V and 5 bases from J, leaving 12 bases between. Germline V gives CDR1 MDHEN, CDR2 SYDVKM. CDR3 residues: CATSGTNNSPLHF. CDR3 coding DNA: TGTGCCACCTCCGGGACAAATAATTCACCCCTCCACTTT.

For the CDR3, the DNA is TGTGCCAGCAGCTTAATGCCTGGCCGGAACACTGAAGCTTTCTTT. Residues: CASSLMPGRNTEAFF. The chain has TRBV7-3 and TRBJ1-1; unclear D gene. Trimming pared 1 base from V and 1 base from J, leaving 10 bases between. Germline values: CDR1 SGHTA, CDR2 FQGTGA. The CDR3 has 15 residues.

This rearrangement joins TRBV4-1 to TRBJ2-3; possibly TRBD2 for D (6 bases). Per the germline V gene, CDR1 is MGHRA and CDR2 is YSYEKL. V lost 1 base and J lost 7, with 15 bases in between. The CDR3 is 15 amino acids. The CDR3 DNA is TGCGCCAGCAGCCAAGGGAGAGGGACTCCAAATACGCAGTATTTT. Its protein is CASSQGRGTPNTQYF.

V usage is TRBV7-2 and J usage is TRBJ1-4; a weak D match, TRBD1 (5 bases). V was clipped by 5 bases and J by 8 bases, with 18 bases between them. The CDR3 consists of 15 residues. Germline assignment: CDR1 SGHTA and CDR2 FQGNSA. The CDR3 reads CASSPLGQGDEKLFF. The CDR3, as DNA: TGTGCCAGCAGCCCTCTTGGGCAGGGCGACGAAAAACTGTTTTTT.